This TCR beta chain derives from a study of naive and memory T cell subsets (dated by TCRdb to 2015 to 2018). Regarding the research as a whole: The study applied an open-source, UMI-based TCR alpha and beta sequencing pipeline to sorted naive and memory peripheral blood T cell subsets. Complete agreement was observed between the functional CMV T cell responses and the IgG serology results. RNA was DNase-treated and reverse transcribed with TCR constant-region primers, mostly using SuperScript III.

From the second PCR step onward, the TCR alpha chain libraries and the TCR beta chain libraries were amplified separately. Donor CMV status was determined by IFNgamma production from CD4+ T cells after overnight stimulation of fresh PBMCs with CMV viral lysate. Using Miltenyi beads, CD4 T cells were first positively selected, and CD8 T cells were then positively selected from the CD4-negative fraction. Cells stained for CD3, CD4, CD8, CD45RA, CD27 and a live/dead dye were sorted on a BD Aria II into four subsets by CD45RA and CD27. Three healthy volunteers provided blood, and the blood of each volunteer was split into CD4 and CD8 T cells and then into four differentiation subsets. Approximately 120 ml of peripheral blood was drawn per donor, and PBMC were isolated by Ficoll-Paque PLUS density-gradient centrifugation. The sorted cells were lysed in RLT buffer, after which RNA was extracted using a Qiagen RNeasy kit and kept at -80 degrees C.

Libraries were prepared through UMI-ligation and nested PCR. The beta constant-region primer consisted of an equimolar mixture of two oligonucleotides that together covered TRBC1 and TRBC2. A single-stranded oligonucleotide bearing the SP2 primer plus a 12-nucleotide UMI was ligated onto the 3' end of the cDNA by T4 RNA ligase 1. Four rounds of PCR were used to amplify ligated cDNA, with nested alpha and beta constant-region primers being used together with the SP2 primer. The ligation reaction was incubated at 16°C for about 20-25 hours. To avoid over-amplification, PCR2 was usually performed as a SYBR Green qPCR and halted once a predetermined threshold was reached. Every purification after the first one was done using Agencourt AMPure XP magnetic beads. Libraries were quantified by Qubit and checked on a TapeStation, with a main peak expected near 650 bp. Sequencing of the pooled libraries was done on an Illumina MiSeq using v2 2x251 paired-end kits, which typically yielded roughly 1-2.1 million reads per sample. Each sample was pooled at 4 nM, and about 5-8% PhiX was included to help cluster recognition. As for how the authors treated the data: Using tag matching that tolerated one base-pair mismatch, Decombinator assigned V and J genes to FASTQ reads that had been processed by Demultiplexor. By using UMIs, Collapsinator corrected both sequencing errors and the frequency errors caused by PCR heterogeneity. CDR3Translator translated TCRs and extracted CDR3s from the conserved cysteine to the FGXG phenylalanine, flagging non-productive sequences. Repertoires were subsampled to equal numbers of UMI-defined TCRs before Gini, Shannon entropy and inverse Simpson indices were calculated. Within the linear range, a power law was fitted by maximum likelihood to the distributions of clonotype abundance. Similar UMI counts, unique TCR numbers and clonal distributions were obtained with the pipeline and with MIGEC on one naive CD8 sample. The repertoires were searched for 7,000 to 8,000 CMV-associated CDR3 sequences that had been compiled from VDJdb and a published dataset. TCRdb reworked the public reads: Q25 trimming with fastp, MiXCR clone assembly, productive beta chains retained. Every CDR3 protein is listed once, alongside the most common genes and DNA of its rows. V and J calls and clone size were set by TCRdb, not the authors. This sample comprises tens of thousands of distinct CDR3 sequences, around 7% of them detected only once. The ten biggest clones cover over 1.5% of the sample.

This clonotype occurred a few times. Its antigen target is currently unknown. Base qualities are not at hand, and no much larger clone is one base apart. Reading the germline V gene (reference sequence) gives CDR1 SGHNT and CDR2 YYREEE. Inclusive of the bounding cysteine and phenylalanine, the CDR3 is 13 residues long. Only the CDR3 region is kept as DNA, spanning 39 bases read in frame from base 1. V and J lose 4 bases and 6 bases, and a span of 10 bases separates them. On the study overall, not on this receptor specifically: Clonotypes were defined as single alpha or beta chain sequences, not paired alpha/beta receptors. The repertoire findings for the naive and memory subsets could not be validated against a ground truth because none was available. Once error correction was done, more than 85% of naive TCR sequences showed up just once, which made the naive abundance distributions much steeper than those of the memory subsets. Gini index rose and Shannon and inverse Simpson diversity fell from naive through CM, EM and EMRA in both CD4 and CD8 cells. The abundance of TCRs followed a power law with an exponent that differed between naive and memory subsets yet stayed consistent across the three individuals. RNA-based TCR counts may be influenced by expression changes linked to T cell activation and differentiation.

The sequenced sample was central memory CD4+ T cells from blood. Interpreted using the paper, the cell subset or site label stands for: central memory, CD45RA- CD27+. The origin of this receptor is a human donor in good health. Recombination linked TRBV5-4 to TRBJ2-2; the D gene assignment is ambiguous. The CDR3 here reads CASSQGRAGELFF. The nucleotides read TGTGCCAGCAGCCAAGGTCGGGCCGGGGAGCTGTTTTTT.